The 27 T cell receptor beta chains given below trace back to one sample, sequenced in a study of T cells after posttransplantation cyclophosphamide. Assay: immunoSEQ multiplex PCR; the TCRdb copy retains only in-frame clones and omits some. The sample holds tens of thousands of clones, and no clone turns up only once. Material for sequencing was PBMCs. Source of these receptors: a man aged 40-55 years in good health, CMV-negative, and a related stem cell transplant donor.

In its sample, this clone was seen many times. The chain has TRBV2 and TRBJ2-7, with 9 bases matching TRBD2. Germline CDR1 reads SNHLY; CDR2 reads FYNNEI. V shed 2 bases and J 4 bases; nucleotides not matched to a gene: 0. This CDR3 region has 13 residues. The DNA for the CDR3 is TGTGCCAGCAGTGAACTAGCGGGGTACGAGCAGTACTTC. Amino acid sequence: CASSELAGYEQYF.

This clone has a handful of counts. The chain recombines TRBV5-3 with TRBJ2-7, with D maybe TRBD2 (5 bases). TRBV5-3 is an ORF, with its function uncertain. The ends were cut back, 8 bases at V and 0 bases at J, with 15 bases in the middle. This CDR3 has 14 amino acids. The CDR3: CASSQGLYSYEQYF. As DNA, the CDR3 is TGTGCCAGCAGCCAAGGACTGTACTCCTACGAGCAGTACTTC.

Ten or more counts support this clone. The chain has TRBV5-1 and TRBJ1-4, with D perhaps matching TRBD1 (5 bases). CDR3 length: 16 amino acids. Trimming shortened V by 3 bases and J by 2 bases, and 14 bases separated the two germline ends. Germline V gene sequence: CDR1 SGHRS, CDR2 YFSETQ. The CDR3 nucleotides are TGCGCCAGCAGCTCCGCGACAGCGGGGACTAATGAAAAACTGTTTTTT. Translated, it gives CASSSATAGTNEKLFF. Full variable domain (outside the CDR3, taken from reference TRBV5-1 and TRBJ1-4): KAGVTQTPRYLIKTRGQQVTLSCSPISGHRSVSWYQQTPGQGLQFLFEYFSETQRNKGNFPGRFSGRQFSNSRSEMNVSTLELGDSALYLCASSSATAGTNEKLFFGSGTQLSVL.

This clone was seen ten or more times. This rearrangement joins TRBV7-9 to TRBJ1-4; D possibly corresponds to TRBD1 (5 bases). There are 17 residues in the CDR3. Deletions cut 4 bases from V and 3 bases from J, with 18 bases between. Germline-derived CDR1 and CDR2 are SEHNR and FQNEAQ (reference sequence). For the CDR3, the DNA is TGTGCCAGCAGCTCCCTCGGACGGGGGGTGGCTAATGAAAAACTGTTTTTT. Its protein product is CASSSLGRGVANEKLFF.

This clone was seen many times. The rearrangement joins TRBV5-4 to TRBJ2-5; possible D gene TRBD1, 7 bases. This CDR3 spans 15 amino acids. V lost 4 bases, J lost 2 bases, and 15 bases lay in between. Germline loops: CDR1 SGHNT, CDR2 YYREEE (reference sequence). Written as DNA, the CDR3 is TGTGCCAGCAGCATCGGGGCGGGACAGCAAGAGACCCAGTACTTC. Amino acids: CASSIGAGQQETQYF.

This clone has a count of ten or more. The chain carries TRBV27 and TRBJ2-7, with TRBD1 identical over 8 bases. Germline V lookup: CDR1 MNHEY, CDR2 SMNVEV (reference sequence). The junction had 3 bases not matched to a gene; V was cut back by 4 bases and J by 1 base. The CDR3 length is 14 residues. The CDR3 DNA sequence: TGTGCCAGCAGTTGGACAGGGACGTCCTACGAGCAGTACTTC. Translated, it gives CASSWTGTSYEQYF.

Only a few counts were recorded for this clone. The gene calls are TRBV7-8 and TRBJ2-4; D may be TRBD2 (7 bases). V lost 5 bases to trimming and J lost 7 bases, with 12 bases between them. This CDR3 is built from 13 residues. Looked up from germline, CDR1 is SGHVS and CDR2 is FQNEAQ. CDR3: CASSLGGGNIQYF. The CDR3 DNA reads TGTGCCAGCAGCCTAGGGGGGGGGAACATTCAGTACTTC.

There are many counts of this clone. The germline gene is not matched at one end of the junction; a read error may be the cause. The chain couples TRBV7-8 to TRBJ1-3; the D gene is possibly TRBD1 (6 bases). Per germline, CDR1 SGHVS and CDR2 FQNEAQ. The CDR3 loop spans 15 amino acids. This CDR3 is CASSRQAHSENTIYF. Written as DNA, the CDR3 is TGTGCCAGCAGCCGACAGGCGCACTCTGAAAACACCATATATTTT.

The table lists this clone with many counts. In DNA, the CDR3 is TGTGCCAGCAGCTCTTCTAGCGGGACAAACACCGGGGAGCTGTTTTTT. This gives the protein CASSSSSGTNTGELFF. The chain couples TRBV7-7 to TRBJ1-3, with 9 nucleotides matching TRBD2. The J call is in doubt because the DNA end fits TRBJ2-2 better. Germline V gives CDR1 SSHAT, CDR2 FNYEAQ (reference sequence). The CDR3 totals 16 residues.

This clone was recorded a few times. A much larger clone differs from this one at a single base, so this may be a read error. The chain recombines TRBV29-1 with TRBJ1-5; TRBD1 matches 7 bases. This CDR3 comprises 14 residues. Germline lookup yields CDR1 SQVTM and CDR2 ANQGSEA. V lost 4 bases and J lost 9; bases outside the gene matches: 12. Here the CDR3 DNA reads TGCAGCGTTGCCCTGGAAGGGGGCCATCGGCCCCAGCATTTT. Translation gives CSVALEGGHRPQHF. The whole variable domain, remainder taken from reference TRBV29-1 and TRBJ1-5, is SAVISQKPSRDICQRGTSLTIQCQVDSQVTMMFWYRQQPGQSLTLIATANQGSEATYESGFVIDKFPISRPNLTFSTLTVSNMSPEDSSIYLCSVALEGGHRPQHFGDGTRLSIL.

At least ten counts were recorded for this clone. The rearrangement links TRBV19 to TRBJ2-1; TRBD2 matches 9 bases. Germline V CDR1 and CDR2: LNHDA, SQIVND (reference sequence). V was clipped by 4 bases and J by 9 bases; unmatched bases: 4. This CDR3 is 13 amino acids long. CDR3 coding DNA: TGTGCCAGTAGTACGACTAGCGGTAGTGAGCAGTTCTTC. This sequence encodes CASSTTSGSEQFF.

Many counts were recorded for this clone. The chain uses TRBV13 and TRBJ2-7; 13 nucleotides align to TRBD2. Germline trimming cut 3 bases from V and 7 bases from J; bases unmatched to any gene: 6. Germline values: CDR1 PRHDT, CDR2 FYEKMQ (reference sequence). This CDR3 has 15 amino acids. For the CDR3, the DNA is TGTGCCAGCAGCTTCGGACTAGCGGGAGTAGTAGAGCAGTACTTC. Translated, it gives CASSFGLAGVVEQYF.

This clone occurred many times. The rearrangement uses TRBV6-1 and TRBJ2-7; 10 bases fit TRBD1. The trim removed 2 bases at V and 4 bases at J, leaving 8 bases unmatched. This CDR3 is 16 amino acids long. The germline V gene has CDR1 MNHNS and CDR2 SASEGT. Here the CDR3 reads CASSESSGDRGYEQYF. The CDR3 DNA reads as TGTGCCAGCAGTGAATCCTCCGGGGACAGGGGATACGAGCAGTACTTC.

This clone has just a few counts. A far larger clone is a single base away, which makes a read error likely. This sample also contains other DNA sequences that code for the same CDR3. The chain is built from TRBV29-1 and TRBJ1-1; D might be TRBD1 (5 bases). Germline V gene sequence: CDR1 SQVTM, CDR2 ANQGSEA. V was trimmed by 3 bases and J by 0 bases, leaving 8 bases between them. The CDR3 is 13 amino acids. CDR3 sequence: CSVEGQMNTEAFF. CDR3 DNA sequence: TGCAGCGTTGAGGGGCAAATGAACACTGAAGCTTTCTTT.

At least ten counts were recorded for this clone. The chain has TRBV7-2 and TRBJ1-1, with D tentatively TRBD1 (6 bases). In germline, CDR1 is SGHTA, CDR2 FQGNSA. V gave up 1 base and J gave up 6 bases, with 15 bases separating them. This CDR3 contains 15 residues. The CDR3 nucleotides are TGTGCCAGCAGCTTAGGTGACTACAGGGCTCCTGAAGCTTTCTTT. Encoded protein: CASSLGDYRAPEAFF.

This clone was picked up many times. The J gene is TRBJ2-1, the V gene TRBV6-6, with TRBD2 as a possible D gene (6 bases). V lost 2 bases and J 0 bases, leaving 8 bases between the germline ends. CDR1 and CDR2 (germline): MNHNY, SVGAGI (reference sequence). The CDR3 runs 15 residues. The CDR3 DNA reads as TGTGCCAGCAGTTACAGGCGGGACTCCTACAATGAGCAGTTCTTC. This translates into CASSYRRDSYNEQFF.

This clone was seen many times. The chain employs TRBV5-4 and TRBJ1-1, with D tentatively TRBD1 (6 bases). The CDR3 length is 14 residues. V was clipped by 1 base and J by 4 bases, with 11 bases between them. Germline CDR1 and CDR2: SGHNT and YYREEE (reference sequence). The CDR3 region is CASSLRGGGTEAFF. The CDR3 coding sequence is TGTGCCAGCAGCTTGCGGGGAGGGGGCACTGAAGCTTTCTTT. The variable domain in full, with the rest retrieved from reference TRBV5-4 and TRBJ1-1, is ETGVTQSPTHLIKTRGQQVTLRCSSQSGHNTVSWYQQALGQGPQFIFQYYREEENGRGNFPPRFSGLQFPNYSSELNVNALELDDSALYLCASSLRGGGTEAFFGQGTRLTVV.

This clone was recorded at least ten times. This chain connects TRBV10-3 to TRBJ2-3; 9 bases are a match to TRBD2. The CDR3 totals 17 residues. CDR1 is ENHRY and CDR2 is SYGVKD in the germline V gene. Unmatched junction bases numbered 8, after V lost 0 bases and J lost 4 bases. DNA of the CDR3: TGTGCCATCAGTGAGTCGATGAGTAGCGGGAGACCAGATACGCAGTATTTT. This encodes CAISESMSSGRPDTQYF.

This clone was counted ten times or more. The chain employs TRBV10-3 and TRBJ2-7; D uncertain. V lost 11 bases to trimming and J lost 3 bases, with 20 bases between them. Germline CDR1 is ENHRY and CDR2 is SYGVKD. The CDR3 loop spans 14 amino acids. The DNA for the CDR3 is TGTGCCTCTGCTGATCCAGCGCCACTCTACGAGCAGTACTTC. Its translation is CASADPAPLYEQYF.

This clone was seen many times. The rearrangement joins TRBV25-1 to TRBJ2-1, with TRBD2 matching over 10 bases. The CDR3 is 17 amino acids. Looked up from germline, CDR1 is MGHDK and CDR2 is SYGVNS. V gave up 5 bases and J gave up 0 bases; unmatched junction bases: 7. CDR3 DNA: TGTGCCAGCAGTCCTAGGGCTAGCGGGAGCTCCTACAATGAGCAGTTCTTC. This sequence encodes CASSPRASGSSYNEQFF.

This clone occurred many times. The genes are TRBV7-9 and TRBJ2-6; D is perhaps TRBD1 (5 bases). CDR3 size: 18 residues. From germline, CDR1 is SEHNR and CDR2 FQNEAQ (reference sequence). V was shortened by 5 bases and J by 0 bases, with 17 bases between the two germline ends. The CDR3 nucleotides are TGTGCCAGCAGCCTGCGTCAGGGATTCGGCTCTGGGGCCAACGTCCTGACTTTC. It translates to CASSLRQGFGSGANVLTF.

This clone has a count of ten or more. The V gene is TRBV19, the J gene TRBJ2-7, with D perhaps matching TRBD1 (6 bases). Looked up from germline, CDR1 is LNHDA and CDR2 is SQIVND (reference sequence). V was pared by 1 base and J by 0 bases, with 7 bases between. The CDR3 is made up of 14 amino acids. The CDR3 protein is CASSIAGDSYEQYF. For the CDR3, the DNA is TGTGCCAGTAGTATAGCAGGGGACTCCTACGAGCAGTACTTC.

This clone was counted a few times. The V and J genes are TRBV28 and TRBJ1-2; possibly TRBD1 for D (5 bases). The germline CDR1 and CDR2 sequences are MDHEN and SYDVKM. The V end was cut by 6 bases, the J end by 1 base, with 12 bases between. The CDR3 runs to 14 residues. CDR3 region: CASSAAGHNYGYTF. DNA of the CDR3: TGTGCCAGCAGCGCCGCAGGACATAACTATGGCTACACCTTC.

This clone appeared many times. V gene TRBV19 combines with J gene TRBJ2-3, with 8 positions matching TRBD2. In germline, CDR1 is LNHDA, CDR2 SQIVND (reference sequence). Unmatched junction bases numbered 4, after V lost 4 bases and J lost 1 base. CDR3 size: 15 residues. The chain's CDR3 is CASSTTSARTDTQYF. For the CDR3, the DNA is TGTGCCAGTAGTACGACTAGCGCACGCACAGATACGCAGTATTTT.

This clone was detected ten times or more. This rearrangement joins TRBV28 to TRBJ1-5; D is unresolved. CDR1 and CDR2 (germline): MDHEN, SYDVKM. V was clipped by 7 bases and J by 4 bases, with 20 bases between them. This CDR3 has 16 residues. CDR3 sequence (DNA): TGTGCCAGCACCATATCGCTACGACTCCCAAATCAGCCCCAGCATTTT. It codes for CASTISLRLPNQPQHF.

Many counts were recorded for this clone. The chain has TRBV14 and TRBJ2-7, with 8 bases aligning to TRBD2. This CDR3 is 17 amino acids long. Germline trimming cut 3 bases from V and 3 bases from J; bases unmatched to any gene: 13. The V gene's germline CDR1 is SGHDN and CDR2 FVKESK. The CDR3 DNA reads TGTGCCAGCAGCCAGTCACAAGGGCTAGCGGGCTTCTACGAGCAGTACTTC. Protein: CASSQSQGLAGFYEQYF.

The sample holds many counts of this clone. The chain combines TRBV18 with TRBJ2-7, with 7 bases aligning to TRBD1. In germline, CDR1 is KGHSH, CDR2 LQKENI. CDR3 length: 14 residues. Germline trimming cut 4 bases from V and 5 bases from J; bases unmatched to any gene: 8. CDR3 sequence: CASSQGADGDEQYF. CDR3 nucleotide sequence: TGTGCCAGCTCACAGGGGGCTGATGGTGACGAGCAGTACTTC.